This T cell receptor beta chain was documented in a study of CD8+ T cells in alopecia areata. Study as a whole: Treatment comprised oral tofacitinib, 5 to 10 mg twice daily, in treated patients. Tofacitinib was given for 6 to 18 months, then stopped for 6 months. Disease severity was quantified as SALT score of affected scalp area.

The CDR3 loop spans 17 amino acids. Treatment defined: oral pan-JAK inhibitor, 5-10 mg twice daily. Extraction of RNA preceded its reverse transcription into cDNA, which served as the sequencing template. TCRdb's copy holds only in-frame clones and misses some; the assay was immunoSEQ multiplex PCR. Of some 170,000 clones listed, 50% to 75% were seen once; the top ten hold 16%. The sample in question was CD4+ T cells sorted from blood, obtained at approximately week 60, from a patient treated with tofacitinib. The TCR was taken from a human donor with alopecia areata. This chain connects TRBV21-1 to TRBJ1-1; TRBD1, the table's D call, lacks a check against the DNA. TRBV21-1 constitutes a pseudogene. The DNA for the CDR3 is TGTGCCAGCGGGATACGACAGGGTGATTGGATGAACACTGAAGCTTTCTTT. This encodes CASGIRQGDWMNTEAFF.